These T cell receptor beta chains were read from a single sample in a study of blood T cells in healthy people across ages. Each CDR3 protein gets one entry after TCRdb re-called the 5' RACE reads with MiXCR. The repertoire holds some 670,000 distinct CDR3 sequences, with about 50% as singletons. Sequenced input: blood. These receptors originate from an elderly woman in good health. CDR3s include the opening cysteine and the closing phenylalanine or tryptophan. A D gene is named only where the DNA matches it firmly. For some rows the clone size is stated as once, few or many, or as a class when expanded; others skip it.

14	-	-	TRBV5-1	TRBJ2-7	TGCGCCAGCAGCTTGAGGACGGATTCCTACGAGCAGTACTTC	CASSLRTDSYEQYF
15	-	-	TRBV20-1	TRBJ2-5	TGCAGTGCTGGGGTCGTCTCTCCGGCCCAAGAGACCCAGTACTTC	CSAGVVSPAQETQYF
15	TRBD1	-	TRBV9	TRBJ2-3	TGTGCCAGCGGCAACGACAGGGTACGCGCAGATACGCAGTATTTT	CASGNDRVRADTQYF
17	TRBD2	-	TRBV20-1	TRBJ2-3	TGCAGTGCTATTCCGTCCGGGACTATAAGCCACACAGATACGCAGTATTTT	CSAIPSGTISHTDTQYF
15	TRBD1	many	TRBV6-2/TRBV6-3	TRBJ2-1	TGTGCCAGCAGCTTGGGACAGCGGACGTTCAATGAGCAGTTCTTC	CASSLGQRTFNEQFF
16	TRBD2	once	TRBV19	TRBJ2-3	TGTGCCAGTAGTATACCGGGACGAGCGGGAACAGATACGCAGTATTTT	CASSIPGRAGTDTQYF
15	TRBD2	many	TRBV3-1	TRBJ2-7	TGTGCCAGCAGCCAAGAAAGACTAGCGGGAGGCGAGCAGTACTTC	CASSQERLAGGEQYF
15	TRBD1	-	TRBV20-1	TRBJ2-7	TGCAGTGCCCTTAGACAGGGGGCGGTCTGGTACGAGCAGTACTTC	CSALRQGAVWYEQYF
14	-	-	TRBV20-1	TRBJ2-7	TGCAGTGCTAAGCCCGGGACTTCCGACTACGAGCAGTACTTC	CSAKPGTSDYEQYF
12	-	-	TRBV29-1	TRBJ2-1	TGCAGCGCCGCGGACTATCCGAATGAGCAGTTCTTC	CSAADYPNEQFF
11	-	many	TRBV2	TRBJ2-1	TGTGCCAGCGGGCGTAAGAATGAGCAGTTCTTC	CASGRKNEQFF
15	TRBD2	-	TRBV2	TRBJ2-3	TGTGCCAGCAAAAGGAGCGGGAGGCGGACAGATACGCAGTATTTT	CASKRSGRRTDTQYF
18	-	many	TRBV21-1	TRBJ2-3	TGTGCCAGCAGCAAAGGGGGAGGGCCGATTTTTAGCACAGATACGCAGTATTTT	CASSKGGGPIFSTDTQYF
13	-	-	TRBV5-1	TRBJ2-1	TGCGCCAGCAGCGTCCGGCAGTACAATGAGCAGTTCTTC	CASSVRQYNEQFF
14	-	many	TRBV7-9	TRBJ1-1	TGTGCCAGCAGCGGCCAACAGGGAAGGACTGAAGCTTTCTTT	CASSGQQGRTEAFF
12	-	-	TRBV14	TRBJ1-2	TGTGCCAGCAGCGGCAGCGAGTCGGGCTACACCTTC	CASSGSESGYTF
14	-	many	TRBV5-1	TRBJ2-1	TGCGCCAGCAGAACCGGAGGCTCCTACAATGAGCAGTTCTTC	CASRTGGSYNEQFF
14	-	-	TRBV3-1	TRBJ1-1	TGTGCCAGCAGCCAGATGTCTGGGAACACTGAAGCTTTCTTT	CASSQMSGNTEAFF
15	TRBD1	-	TRBV12-3/TRBV12-4	TRBJ2-3	TGTGCCAGCAGCCGAGACAACAGGGGCAAGGATACGCAGTATTTT	CASSRDNRGKDTQYF
16	TRBD1	once	TRBV10-1	TRBJ2-2	TGCGCCAGCAGTTTAAACAGGGGGCTCGGCACCGGGGGGCTGTTTTTT	CASSLNRGLGTGGLFF
16	-	-	TRBV10-3	TRBJ2-2	TGTGCCATCAGTGAGTCAGGGACGCCGAACACCGGGGAGCTGTTTTTT	CAISESGTPNTGELFF
15	-	-	TRBV20-1	TRBJ2-7	TGCAGTGCCCCCCAACTAGTAACGGGCTCCTACGAGCAGTACTTC	CSAPQLVTGSYEQYF
14	-	many	TRBV7-2	TRBJ2-1	TGTGCCAGCAGCTTAGCGGAGATTTACAATGAGCAGTTCTTC	CASSLAEIYNEQFF
14	-	-	TRBV15	TRBJ2-5	TGTGCCACCAGCAAAGCGGACTACCGGGGGACCCAGTACTTC	CATSKADYRGTQYF